The clone carrying this TCR beta chain was found many times. The antigen is unknown. This specimen comes from a study of T cells in Graves' hyperthyroidism and ophthalmopathy. Study results and limitations: Ophthalmopathy was separated from stable hyperthyroidism by a 13 V-J model.

Using RNA transcripts as the source, TCR beta CDR3 regions were amplified. HTBI primers drove first-round RT-PCR of the TCR CDR3. Using its own MiXCR run on the multiplex PCR reads, TCRdb lists one record per CDR3 protein. The sample has roughly 700,000 distinct CDR3 sequences, 15% to 20% seen once. V lost 5 bases to trimming and J lost 10 bases; unmatched junction nucleotides: 22. The CDR3 totals 18 residues. Germline CDR1 MNHEY, CDR2 SMNVEV (reference sequence). This TCR came from a man in his forties or fifties with Graves' hyperthyroidism. The chain joins TRBV27 to TRBJ1-1; 10 nucleotides match TRBD1. Specimen: blood. The CDR3 nucleotides are TGTGCCAGCAGTACCCCTACCCCCGGACAGGGGGGCCTGCTGGGAGCTTTCTTT. Protein: CASSTPTPGQGGLLGAFF.